This record looks at one TCR beta chain sequence and its context. Assay: immunoSEQ multiplex PCR; the TCRdb copy retains only in-frame clones and omits some. Among more than 45,000 clones listed, 70% to 85% were seen once. This specimen comes from a study of T cells in localized non-small cell lung cancer. This sequence was found in a man aged 40 to 75 with stage I squamous cell lung carcinoma. Here the sequenced sample was peripheral blood, taken before any cancer treatment.

CDR3 residues: CASSPRTSRETQYF. CDR3 nucleotide sequence: TGTGCCAGCAGCCCCAGGACTAGCCGAGAGACCCAGTACTTC. The gene calls are TRBV9 and TRBJ2-5; 8 bases match TRBD2. CDR3 length: 14 residues. Germline values: CDR1 SGDLS, CDR2 YYNGEE. V dropped 4 bases and J dropped 4; count of bases not matched to a gene: 6.